Below, 9 T cell receptor beta chains from the same sample are listed, as sequenced in a study of radiotherapy plus CTLA-4 blockade in lung cancer. Measured with immunoSEQ multiplex PCR; TCRdb has only the in-frame clones, and not every one. The sample lists 80,000 or so clones, around 76% occurring once. The sample in question was peripheral blood, obtained from a patient treated with radiotherapy plus ipilimumab. The receptors derive from a human donor with non-small cell lung cancer who had a partial response to radiotherapy plus ipilimumab. Some clones in this sample may be carry-over from other donors' samples.

In this sample, this clone turned up a few times. The rearrangement uses TRBV10-3 and TRBJ2-1, with TRBD2 matching 10 bases. The CDR3 length is 17 residues. V shed 2 bases and J 8 bases; nucleotides not matched to a gene: 12. Germline V gene sequence: CDR1 ENHRY, CDR2 SYGVKD. CDR3 in amino acids: CAISEPELAGSVDEQFF. The CDR3 nucleotides read TGTGCCATCAGTGAGCCAGAACTAGCGGGAAGTGTTGATGAGCAGTTCTTC.

There are a few counts of this clone. The junction and the germline gene differ at one end; a read error may be behind it. This rearrangement joins TRBV7-6 to TRBJ2-1, with TRBD2 matching 7 bases. CDR1 SGHVS and CDR2 FNYEAQ come from the germline V gene. The CDR3 totals 16 residues. CDR3 sequence reads: CASSLAYASGSNEQFF. CDR3 DNA sequence: TGTGCCAGCAGCCTAGCGTATGCTAGCGGTTCCAATGAGCAGTTCTTC.

CDR3 bases: TGCAGCGTTTCGGTTCGAGAGACCCAGTACTTC. Its translation is CSVSVRETQYF. The genes are TRBV29-1 and TRBJ2-5; no definite D call. CDR1 and CDR2 (germline): SQVTM, ANQGSEA. This CDR3 region has 11 residues. Trimming removed 5 bases at V and 4 bases at J, with 8 bases between.

This clone was seen once. V and J are TRBV5-6 and TRBJ2-1; 12 bases are a match to TRBD2. Germline CDR1 reads SGHDT; CDR2 reads YYEEEE. The length of the CDR3 is 14 residues. Trimming removed 3 bases from V and 13 bases from J; junction bases left unmatched: 8. The CDR3 DNA is TGTGCCAGCAGCTCACCTAGCGGGAGGGGCCCACAGTTCTTC. Translated: CASSSPSGRGPQFF. Filled out from reference TRBV5-6 and TRBJ2-1, the complete variable domain reads DAGVTQSPTHLIKTRGQQVTLRCSPKSGHDTVSWYQQALGQGPQFIFQYYEEEERQRGNFPDRFSGHQFPNYSSELNVNALLLGDSALYLCASSSPSGRGPQFFGPGTRLTVL.

This rearrangement joins TRBV4-3 to TRBJ2-1, with TRBD2 matching over 8 bases. Germline V CDR1 and CDR2: LGHNA, YSLEER. Germline trimming cut 1 base from V and 9 bases from J; bases unmatched to any gene: 5. The CDR3 runs to 14 residues. Here the CDR3 DNA reads TGCGCCAGCAGCCAAGGGACTAGCCCATCTGAGCAGTTCTTC. Its protein is CASSQGTSPSEQFF.

J is TRBJ2-1 and V is TRBV7-6, with D perhaps TRBD1 (6 bases). The germline V and J ends were trimmed by 1 base and 5 bases, with 12 bases remaining between them. The V gene's germline CDR1 is SGHVS and CDR2 FNYEAQ. CDR3 length: 15 residues. The CDR3 region has the DNA TGTGCCAGCAGCTTAGGGGGGCACCTCAACAATGAGCAGTTCTTC. Translating gives CASSLGGHLNNEQFF.

V is TRBV7-3 and J is TRBJ2-2; TRBD2 might be the D (5 bases). The V gene lost 6 bases and the J gene lost 0 bases, with 8 bases spanning the gap. Germline assignment: CDR1 SGHTA and CDR2 FQGTGA. The length of the CDR3 is 14 residues. As DNA, the CDR3 is TGTGCCAGCAGTACACTAGCGAACACCGGGGAGCTGTTTTTT. It codes for CASSTLANTGELFF.

The chain recombines TRBV23-1 with TRBJ1-1; D is possibly TRBD1 (5 bases). TRBV23-1 has ORF status, its function being uncertain. The CDR3 is 17 amino acids. V lost 0 bases and J lost 2, with 16 bases in between. CDR3 DNA: TGCGCCAGCAGTCAATCGCGAAAATTTCAGGGTAACACTGAAGCTTTCTTT. This encodes CASSQSRKFQGNTEAFF.

Only a few counts were recorded for this clone. The chain combines TRBV9 with TRBJ1-1; no clear D. The CDR3 has 13 residues. The germline V and J ends were trimmed by 0 bases and 5 bases, with 8 bases remaining between them. Germline lookup yields CDR1 SGDLS and CDR2 YYNGEE. The CDR3 loop is CASSVVSGTEAFF. CDR3 nucleotide sequence: TGTGCCAGCAGCGTAGTATCGGGGACTGAAGCTTTCTTT.